The source of this TCR beta chain is a study of blood T cell repertoires in COVID-19. Source study methods: Reference gene primer amplification gave nucleated cell count estimates. The method was immunoSEQ multiplex PCR; TCRdb's version includes in-frame clones alone and lacks a portion of them. V and J calls and clone size are copied from that table; D and trimming were computed from the DNA. The sample lists about 80,000 clones, 65% to 90% seen once, with 8.5% to 10% in the top ten. This receptor was obtained from a man aged 50 to 59 with COVID-19, enrolled during active disease. Source material: peripheral blood.

The CDR3 bases are TGTGCCAGCAGCCCAGGGCCCCGCCTAGCCAAAAACATTCAGTACTTC. The encoded protein is CASSPGPRLAKNIQYF. This chain joins TRBV3-1 (or the pseudogene TRBV3-2) and TRBJ2-4, with TRBD1 as a possible D gene (5 bases). Germline V gene data show CDR1 as LGHDT and CDR2 as YNNKEL (reference sequence). With 4 bases removed from V and 0 bases from J, the gap between germline ends came to 13 bases. CDR3 size: 16 residues.